The 14 T cell receptor beta chains given below trace back to one sample, sequenced in a study of blood T cell repertoires in COVID-19. Data came from immunoSEQ multiplex PCR; TCRdb stores just in-frame clones and leaves some out. The sample includes some 58,000 clones, 90% to 95% of them seen just once. Source material: peripheral blood. The origin of the receptors is a man between 45 and 60 years old with active COVID-19.

In its sample, this clone was seen a few times. The rearrangement links TRBV5-6 to TRBJ1-6; D unresolved. The CDR3 runs to 15 residues. Germline CDR1 reads SGHDT; CDR2 reads YYEEEE. V was pared by 6 bases and J by 7 bases, with 17 bases between. The CDR3 is CASNKQHLTNSPLHF. The CDR3 DNA reads TGTGCCAGCAATAAACAGCATTTGACAAATTCACCCCTCCACTTT.

This chain connects TRBV6-5 to TRBJ2-7; a weak D match, TRBD1 (6 bases). CDR1 is MNHEY, CDR2 SVGAGI, per germline. The CDR3 consists of 15 residues. Trimming pared 0 bases from V and 3 bases from J, leaving 12 bases between. The CDR3 region has the DNA TGTGCCAGCAGTTACTCGGGCAGGGGCCGCTACGAGCAGTACTTC. Its protein is CASSYSGRGRYEQYF.

V usage is TRBV5-4 and J usage is TRBJ2-5; TRBD1 aligns across 7 bases. The CDR3 runs 14 residues. V shed 4 bases and J 5 bases; nucleotides not matched to a gene: 8. Germline V gene lookup returns CDR1 SGHNT and CDR2 YYREEE (reference sequence). CDR3 nucleotide sequence: TGTGCCAGCAGCAATCGACAGGGCAAGGAGACCCAGTACTTC. Residues: CASSNRQGKETQYF. The full variable domain, its missing parts supplied by reference TRBV5-4 and TRBJ2-5, is ETGVTQSPTHLIKTRGQQVTLRCSSQSGHNTVSWYQQALGQGPQFIFQYYREEENGRGNFPPRFSGLQFPNYSSELNVNALELDDSALYLCASSNRQGKETQYFGPGTRLLVL.

The count of this clone is one. The chain couples TRBV5-1 to TRBJ1-6; D ambiguous. The CDR3 is made up of 16 amino acids. Trimming pared 1 base from V and 2 bases from J, leaving 10 bases between. Germline V gene sequence: CDR1 SGHRS, CDR2 YFSETQ. The CDR3 loop is CASSLNGQAYNSPLHF. The CDR3, as DNA: TGCGCCAGCAGCTTGAATGGGCAAGCCTATAATTCACCCCTCCACTTT.

The chain carries TRBV5-4 and TRBJ1-1; maybe TRBD1 (5 bases). Germline V lookup: CDR1 SGHNT, CDR2 YYREEE (reference sequence). The CDR3 totals 13 residues. V lost 2 bases and J 3 bases, leaving 8 bases between the germline ends. The CDR3 reads CASSFVQDTEAFF. The CDR3, as DNA: TGTGCCAGCAGCTTTGTACAGGACACTGAAGCTTTCTTT. Together with reference TRBV5-4 and TRBJ1-1, the CDR3 gives the full variable domain: ETGVTQSPTHLIKTRGQQVTLRCSSQSGHNTVSWYQQALGQGPQFIFQYYREEENGRGNFPPRFSGLQFPNYSSELNVNALELDDSALYLCASSFVQDTEAFFGQGTRLTVV.

The chain links TRBV11-2 to TRBJ2-3; 11 positions agree with TRBD2. Trimming took 1 base from V and 1 from J; bases not matched to a gene: 1. Germline lookup yields CDR1 SGHAT and CDR2 FQNNGV. CDR3 length: 16 amino acids. CDR3 sequence: CASSLASGRRTDTQYF. The CDR3 coding sequence is TGTGCCAGCAGCTTAGCTAGCGGGAGGCGCACAGATACGCAGTATTTT.

The J gene is TRBJ2-1, the V gene TRBV11-2; TRBD2 aligns across 8 bases. CDR1 and CDR2 (germline): SGHAT, FQNNGV. This CDR3 comprises 15 residues. V was pared by 2 bases and J by 4 bases, with 4 bases of the junction left unmatched. CDR3: CASSLIQRGYNEQFF. The CDR3 DNA is TGTGCCAGCAGCTTAATCCAGCGGGGGTACAATGAGCAGTTCTTC.

The chain has TRBV11-3 and TRBJ2-6; D ambiguous. Looked up from germline, CDR1 is SGHNT and CDR2 is YENEEA. The CDR3 consists of 16 residues. Trimming stripped 0 bases from V and 4 bases from J, with 10 bases between. The CDR3 DNA sequence: TGTGCCAGCAGCTTAGATTCTCGGGTAGGGGCCAACGTCCTGACTTTC. Its translation: CASSLDSRVGANVLTF.

The chain uses TRBV23-1 and TRBJ1-1; 7 nucleotides align to TRBD1. TRBV23-1 counts as an open reading frame of uncertain function. J was trimmed by 5 bases and V by 1 base; bases with no gene match: 7. This CDR3 region has 15 residues. The chain's CDR3 is CASSQFRQGSTEAFF. CDR3 nucleotides: TGCGCCAGCAGTCAATTCCGACAGGGTTCGACTGAAGCTTTCTTT.

The chain is built from TRBV7-3 and TRBJ2-1; TRBD2 matches 8 bases. The J segment lost 7 bases and the V segment lost 10 bases, leaving 15 bases of the junction unmatched. Germline V gene sequence: CDR1 SGHTA, CDR2 FQGTGA. The CDR3 spans 15 residues. Here the CDR3 DNA reads TGTGCCACCTCCCCCAAGCGGGAGATGGTAAATGAGCAGTTCTTC. As protein: CATSPKREMVNEQFF.

The rearrangement uses TRBV5-6 and TRBJ2-2, with D perhaps TRBD2 (6 bases). V was shortened by 5 bases and J by 5 bases, with 16 bases between the two germline ends. The CDR3 runs to 15 residues. Germline-derived CDR1 and CDR2 are SGHDT and YYEEEE. CDR3 region: CASRAGSSRTGELFF. The CDR3 region has the DNA TGTGCCAGCAGGGCCGGGAGCTCAAGGACCGGGGAGCTGTTTTTT.

This chain connects TRBV10-3 to TRBJ2-7, with D possibly TRBD2 on 6 matching bases. This CDR3 contains 15 residues. The V gene lost 6 bases and the J gene lost 0 bases, with 15 bases spanning the gap. Germline assignment: CDR1 ENHRY and CDR2 SYGVKD. The CDR3 nucleotides read TGTGCCATCAGCCCCCCAGCGGGCGACTCCTACGAGCAGTACTTC. Protein product: CAISPPAGDSYEQYF.

CDR3 nucleotides: TGTGCCAGCAGCCCTAACAGGGCCCGCGACCCCTCCTCCTACGAGCAGTACTTC. It is translated as CASSPNRARDPSSYEQYF. The chain uses TRBV11-3 and TRBJ2-7; D possibly corresponds to TRBD1 (6 bases). V dropped 5 bases and J dropped 0 bases, with 23 bases sitting between them. The germline V gene has CDR1 SGHNT and CDR2 YENEEA. This CDR3 has 18 residues.

The chain uses TRBV3-1 (or the pseudogene TRBV3-2) and TRBJ1-6, with a weak D call TRBD1 (6 bases). Germline CDR1 is LGHDT and CDR2 is YNNKEL (reference sequence). V was shortened by 4 bases and J by 3 bases, with 16 bases between the two germline ends. The CDR3 is made up of 17 amino acids. The chain's CDR3 is CASSLRQGQSYNSPLHF. The CDR3 coding sequence is TGTGCCAGCAGCCTGAGGCAAGGACAGAGCTATAATTCACCCCTCCACTTT.